This TCR beta chain emerged from a study of blood T cell repertoires in COVID-19. Background on the study: The study drew acute and convalescent COVID-19 samples from the United States, Italy and Spain. T cells, B-cell-depleted T cells, or PBMCs provided the cDNA or gDNA that served as material.

Note on this clone: This sample also contains other DNA sequences that code for the same CDR3.

Authors' data handling: Researchers report that nucleated cell counts were estimated from reference gene primer amplification. This table comes from immunoSEQ multiplex PCR, and its TCRdb copy is limited to in-frame clones, with some not included. V and J calls plus clone size are reproduced from that table; the DNA served to infer D and trimming. The data show around 230,000 clones, about nine tenths seen once. V lost 0 bases and J 2 bases, leaving 5 bases between the germline ends. This CDR3 region has 13 residues. Looked up from germline, CDR1 is SGHDT and CDR2 is YYEEEE. The clonotype was recovered from a man between 60 and 70 years old who had recovered from COVID-19. The chain joins TRBV5-6 to TRBJ1-2, with D possibly being TRBD1 (5 bases). Sequencing input: peripheral blood. The CDR3 reads CASSLGQNYGYTF. In DNA form, the CDR3 reads TGTGCCAGCAGCTTGGGACAGAACTATGGCTACACCTTC.